A single sample gave rise to the 15 T cell receptor beta chains below, sequenced in a study of T cell repertoires in cytomegalovirus infection. No antigen has been assigned to these receptors. MiXCR, run by TCRdb on the reads, gives a single entry per CDR3 protein. This table has about 920,000 distinct CDR3 sequences, roughly 30% appearing once. Specimen: cultured CD8+ T cells from PBMCs, collected from culture after CMV antigen stimulation. The source of these receptors is a human donor in good health (CMV status not recorded). Some clones in this sample may be carry-over from other donors' samples.

This clonotype was detected only a few times. The chain has TRBV11-2 and TRBJ2-3; the match to TRBD2 covers 9 bases. CDR1 and CDR2 (germline): SGHAT, FQNNGV. V shed 0 bases, J shed 5 bases, and the junction held 9 bases outside the gene matches. CDR3 length: 17 residues. The CDR3 protein is CASSLDPVAGGRDTQYF. As DNA, the CDR3 is TGTGCCAGCAGCTTAGATCCGGTGGCGGGGGGGCGAGATACGCAGTATTTT.

This chain joins TRBV2 and TRBJ2-5, with D unresolved. Trimming took 8 bases from V and 0 from J, leaving 16 bases between them. The germline CDR1 and CDR2 sequences are SNHLY and FYNNEI. This CDR3 has 15 residues. Here the CDR3 reads CASGYSLSYQETQYF. CDR3 coding DNA: TGTGCCAGCGGGTACAGCCTATCGTACCAAGAGACCCAGTACTTC.

The chain couples TRBV19 to TRBJ1-2; no reliable D call. This CDR3 is 13 amino acids long. CDR1 is LNHDA, CDR2 SQIVND, per germline (reference sequence). Trimming cost V 6 bases and J 4 bases, with 12 bases left between them. Here the CDR3 DNA reads TGTGCCAGTAGCATAACGGAGATCTATGGCTACACCTTC. This codes for CASSITEIYGYTF.

The chain has TRBV6-5 and TRBJ2-5, with 8 bases fitting TRBD1. This CDR3 spans 14 amino acids. V gave up 7 bases and J gave up 5 bases; unmatched junction bases: 9. Per the germline V gene, CDR1 is MNHEY and CDR2 is SVGAGI. Written as DNA, the CDR3 is TGTGCCAGCACCCTAAAGACAGGGGTTGAGACCCAGTACTTC. Amino acids: CASTLKTGVETQYF.

This clonotype occurred a few times. The rearrangement joins TRBV7-9 to TRBJ2-3; 8 bases are shared with TRBD1. This CDR3 spans 15 amino acids. The germline CDR1 and CDR2 sequences are SEHNR and FQNEAQ (reference sequence). V dropped 4 bases and J dropped 5; count of bases not matched to a gene: 8. CDR3 in DNA: TGTGCCAGCAGCTGGGGACAGGAAAATGGAGATACGCAGTATTTT. Translating gives CASSWGQENGDTQYF.

This clonotype has only a few counts. The chain links TRBV20-1 to TRBJ2-5; D gene ambiguous. Germline-derived CDR1 and CDR2 are DFQATT and SNEGSKA (reference sequence). V lost 5 bases to trimming and J lost 4 bases, with 14 bases between them. This CDR3 is 13 amino acids long. In DNA form, the CDR3 reads TGCAGTGCTCGTTCGGGCCGAACAGAGACCCAGTACTTC. Translating it yields CSARSGRTETQYF.

The CDR3 DNA is TGTGCCAGCAGCGGGACAGTCCGCTACGAGCAGTACTTC. It translates to CASSGTVRYEQYF. The chain is built from TRBV11-2 and TRBJ2-7; 7 positions agree with TRBD1. The V and J ends lost 5 bases and 3 bases, in that order; junction bases with no gene match: 4. Germline-derived CDR1 and CDR2 are SGHAT and FQNNGV. This CDR3 region has 13 residues. Full variable domain (outside the CDR3, taken from reference TRBV11-2 and TRBJ2-7): EAGVAQSPRYKIIEKRQSVAFWCNPISGHATLYWYQQILGQGPKLLIQFQNNGVVDDSQLPKDRFSAERLKGVDSTLKIQPAKLEDSAVYLCASSGTVRYEQYFGPGTRLTVT.

This clonotype occurred many times. The rearrangement uses TRBV7-9 and TRBJ2-3, with D perhaps TRBD2 (6 bases). The V and J ends lost 7 bases and 4 bases respectively, with 18 bases between them. This CDR3 region has 15 residues. Germline loops: CDR1 SEHNR, CDR2 FQNEAQ (reference sequence). The CDR3 loop reads CASTALMGEADTQYF. The CDR3 nucleotides read TGTGCCAGCACTGCTTTAATGGGGGAGGCAGATACGCAGTATTTT.

This clonotype was recorded a few times. The chain employs TRBV6-2 or TRBV6-3 and TRBJ2-7; D gene ambiguous. The V end lost 2 bases, the J end lost 4 bases, and 9 bases lay between the germline ends. CDR3 length: 13 amino acids. Germline V gene data show CDR1 as MNHEY and CDR2 as SVGEGT. CDR3 in DNA: TGTGCCAGCAGTTACCGTATTTATTACGAGCAGTACGTC. This encodes CASSYRIYYEQYV.

The table lists this clonotype with many counts. The chain links TRBV7-9 to TRBJ2-1; D remains ambiguous. The CDR3 has 12 residues. V lost 1 base and J lost 9, with 7 bases in between. Looked up from germline, CDR1 is SEHNR and CDR2 is FQNEAQ (reference sequence). CDR3 coding DNA: TGTGCCAGCAGCTTAGAGGGTACTGAGCAGTTCTTC. Protein product: CASSLEGTEQFF.

The rearrangement joins TRBV7-6 to TRBJ1-4, with a weak D call TRBD1 (6 bases). Germline loops: CDR1 SGHVS, CDR2 FNYEAQ. V was pared by 5 bases and J by 7 bases, with 17 bases between. The length of the CDR3 is 15 residues. The CDR3 DNA is TGTGCCAGCAGCCTGGCAGGGGAATATGGTGAAAAACTGTTTTTT. Protein: CASSLAGEYGEKLFF.

This clonotype has a handful of counts. The J gene is TRBJ2-4, the V gene TRBV7-9, with D possibly matching TRBD2 (6 bases). The V and J ends lost 1 base and 6 bases respectively, with 13 bases between them. The CDR3 runs 15 residues. Germline V gives CDR1 SEHNR, CDR2 FQNEAQ (reference sequence). The CDR3 nucleotides are TGTGCCAGCAGCTTAGGGGGACTGGGAATAAACATTCAGTACTTC. This sequence encodes CASSLGGLGINIQYF.

This clonotype was detected only once. The rearrangement joins TRBV19 to TRBJ2-1; D possibly corresponds to TRBD2 (5 bases). Trimming stripped 6 bases from V and 3 bases from J, with 12 bases between. Germline loops: CDR1 LNHDA, CDR2 SQIVND (reference sequence). This CDR3 contains 14 residues. The CDR3, as DNA: TGTGCCAGTAGCCCTGGAGGATACTACAATGAGCAGTTCTTC. Amino acids: CASSPGGYYNEQFF.

The chain employs TRBV27 and TRBJ1-2; D may be TRBD1 (6 bases). CDR3 length: 16 amino acids. CDR1 MNHEY and CDR2 SMNVEV come from the germline V gene (reference sequence). V was trimmed by 5 bases and J by 0 bases, leaving 16 bases between them. CDR3 in DNA: TGTGCCAGCAGTGCGCGCCGGGACATGGCTAACTATGGCTACACCTTC. This codes for CASSARRDMANYGYTF.

V and J are TRBV7-9 and TRBJ2-5, with D tentatively TRBD2 (6 bases). Germline V gene sequence: CDR1 SEHNR, CDR2 FQNEAQ (reference sequence). This CDR3 has 14 residues. Trimming took off 5 bases at V and 5 bases at J, with 15 bases between the two ends. In DNA form, the CDR3 reads TGTGCCAGCAGCGCTTCTTGGAGGGATGAGACCCAGTACTTC. Protein product: CASSASWRDETQYF.